The sequence of this T cell receptor beta chain was determined in a study of beta chain features in type 1 diabetes. It was via CD45RO/CCR7/CD25/CD127/CD95/CD27 that CD4+ naive, central memory, regulatory and stem cell-like memory cells were sorted. Overall study results and limits: Across all four CD4+ subsets, people with type 1 diabetes showed modestly shorter TCRB CDR3s. Junctions at VDJ sites from type 1 diabetes patients had fewer insertions and more deletions.

This clone was seen a handful of times. Its antigen is unidentified. As every portion of the isolated RNA was reverse transcribed, the sequencing read expressed TCRB transcripts. The assay was immunoSEQ multiplex PCR, and TCRdb's table has in-frame clones only and misses some. The table records around 300,000 clones, roughly 15% of them present only once. This clonotype originated in a man between 18 and 29 years old with type 1 diabetes. The sample consisted of naive CD4+ T cells from blood.

The DNA of the CDR3 is TGCGCCAGTACCGGGACAACGAAGAACACCGGGGAGCTGTTTTTT. Encoded protein: CASTGTTKNTGELFF. The V gene is TRBV4-3, the J gene TRBJ2-2; weak D call: TRBD1 (6 bases). V shed 9 bases and J shed 1 base, with 15 bases lying between them. The length of the CDR3 is 15 residues. Germline CDR1 LGHNA, CDR2 YSLEER.